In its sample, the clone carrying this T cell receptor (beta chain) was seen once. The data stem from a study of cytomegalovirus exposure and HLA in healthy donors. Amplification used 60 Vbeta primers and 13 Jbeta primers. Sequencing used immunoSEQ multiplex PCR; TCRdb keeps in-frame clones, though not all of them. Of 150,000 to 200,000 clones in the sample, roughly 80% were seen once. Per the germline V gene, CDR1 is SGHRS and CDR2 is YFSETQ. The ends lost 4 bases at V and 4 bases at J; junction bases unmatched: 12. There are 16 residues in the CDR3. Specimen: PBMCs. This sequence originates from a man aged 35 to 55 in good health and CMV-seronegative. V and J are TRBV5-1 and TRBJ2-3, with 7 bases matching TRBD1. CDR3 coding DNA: TGCGCCAGCAGCGCGTTACGACAGGGTTACGCAGATACGCAGTATTTT. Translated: CASSALRQGYADTQYF. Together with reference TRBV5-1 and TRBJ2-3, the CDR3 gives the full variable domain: KAGVTQTPRYLIKTRGQQVTLSCSPISGHRSVSWYQQTPGQGLQFLFEYFSETQRNKGNFPGRFSGRQFSNSRSEMNVSTLELGDSALYLCASSALRQGYADTQYFGPGTRLTVL.